The clone carrying this T cell receptor beta chain was found a few times. Antigen specificity is unknown. V gave up 5 bases and J gave up 4 bases; unmatched junction bases: 8. Germline loops: CDR1 SEHNR, CDR2 FQNEAQ (reference sequence). The CDR3 is 15 residues long. TCRdb passed the reads through MiXCR, listing each CDR3 protein once. The table shows about 770,000 distinct CDR3 sequences, with about 29% occurring only once. The entry originates in a study of T cell repertoires in cytomegalovirus infection. This chain links TRBV7-9 with TRBJ2-4; 7 bases align to TRBD1. This clonotype was obtained from a human donor in good health (CMV status not recorded). Some clones in this sample may be carry-over from other donors' samples. The sample consisted of cultured CD8+ T cells from PBMCs, taken from culture after CMV antigen stimulation. The CDR3 region has the DNA TGTGCCAGCAGCCCAAAGGACAGGCTAAAAAACATTCAGTACTTC. It is translated as CASSPKDRLKNIQYF. The whole variable domain, filled in from reference TRBV7-9 and TRBJ2-4, reads DTGVSQNPRHKITKRGQNVTFRCDPISEHNRLYWYRQTLGQGPEFLTYFQNEAQLEKSRLLSDRFSAERPKGSFSTLEIQRTEQGDSAMYLCASSPKDRLKNIQYFGAGTRLSVL.